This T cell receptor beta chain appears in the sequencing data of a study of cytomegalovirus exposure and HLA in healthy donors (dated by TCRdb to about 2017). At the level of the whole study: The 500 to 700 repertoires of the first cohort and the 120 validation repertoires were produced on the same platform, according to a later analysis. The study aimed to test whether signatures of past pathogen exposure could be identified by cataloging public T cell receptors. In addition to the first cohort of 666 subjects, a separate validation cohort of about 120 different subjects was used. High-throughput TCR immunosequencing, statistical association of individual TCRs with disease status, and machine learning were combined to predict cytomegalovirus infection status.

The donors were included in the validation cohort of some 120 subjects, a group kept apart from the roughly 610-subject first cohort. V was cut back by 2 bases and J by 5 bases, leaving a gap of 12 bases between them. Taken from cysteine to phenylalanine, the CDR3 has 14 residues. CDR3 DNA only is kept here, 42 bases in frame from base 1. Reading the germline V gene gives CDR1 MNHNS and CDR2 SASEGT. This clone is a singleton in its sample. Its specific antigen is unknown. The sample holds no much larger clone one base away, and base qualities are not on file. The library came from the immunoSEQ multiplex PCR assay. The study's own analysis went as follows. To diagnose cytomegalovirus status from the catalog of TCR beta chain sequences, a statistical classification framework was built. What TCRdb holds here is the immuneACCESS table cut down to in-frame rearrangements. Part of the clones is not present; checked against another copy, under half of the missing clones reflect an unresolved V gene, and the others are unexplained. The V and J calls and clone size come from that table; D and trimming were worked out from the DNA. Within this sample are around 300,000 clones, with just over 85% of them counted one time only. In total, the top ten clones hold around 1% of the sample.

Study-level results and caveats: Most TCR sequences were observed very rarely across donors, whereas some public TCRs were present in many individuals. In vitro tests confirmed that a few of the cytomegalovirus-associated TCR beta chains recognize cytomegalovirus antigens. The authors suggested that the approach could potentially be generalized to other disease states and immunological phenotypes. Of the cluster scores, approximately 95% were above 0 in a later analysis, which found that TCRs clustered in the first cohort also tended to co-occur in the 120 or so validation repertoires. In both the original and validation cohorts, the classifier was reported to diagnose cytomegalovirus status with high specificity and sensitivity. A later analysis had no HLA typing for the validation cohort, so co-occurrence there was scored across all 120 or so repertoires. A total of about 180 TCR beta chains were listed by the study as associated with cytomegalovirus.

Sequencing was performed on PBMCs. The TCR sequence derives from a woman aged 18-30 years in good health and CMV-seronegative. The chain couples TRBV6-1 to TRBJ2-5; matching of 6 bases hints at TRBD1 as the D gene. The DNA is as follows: TGTGCCAGCAGTGAAAATGGGGGCCTCGAGACCCAGTACTTC. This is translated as CASSENGGLETQYF.